Following are 3 T cell receptor beta chains from one sample sequenced in a study of CXCR3-negative and CXCR3-positive naive CD8 T cells. The TRB libraries of cDNA were built by UMI-labeled 5' RACE. TCRdb re-analyzed the 5' RACE reads; it lists each CDR3 protein once, without DNA. The sample spans 5,000 to 6,500 distinct CDR3 sequences; the ten largest clones claim less than 2%. The sample consisted of naive CXCR3- CD8+ T cells from blood. Specified subset: CD45RO-CCR7+CD27+CD95- naive CD8+ T cells lacking CXCR3 (TNR3-). The receptors derive from a human donor in good health. Some clones in this sample may be carry-over from other donors' samples.

The rearrangement uses TRBV25-1 and TRBJ2-2; TCRdb outputs TRBD1, but without DNA this stays unchecked. This CDR3 is 17 amino acids long. Germline CDR1 and CDR2: MGHDK and SYGVNS. CDR3 protein: CASSEYFGGLNTGELFF.

This clonotype is classed as medium-sized by frequency. J is TRBJ2-2 and V is TRBV7-7; TCRdb names TRBD1, which stays unverified in the absence of DNA. The germline CDR1 and CDR2 sequences are SSHAT and FNYEAQ (reference sequence). CDR3 length equals 15 residues. CDR3 loop: CASSSGTRGHGELFF. The entire variable domain, with the rest obtained from reference TRBV7-7 and TRBJ2-2, is as follows: GAGVSQSPRYKVTKRGQDVTLRCDPISSHATLYWYQQALGQGPEFLTYFNYEAQPDKSGLPSDRFSAERPEGSISTLTIQRTEQRDSAMYRCASSSGTRGHGELFFGEGSRLTVL.

V usage is TRBV9 and J usage is TRBJ2-5; TCRdb's assignment of TRBD2 cannot be checked, as there is no DNA. This CDR3 spans 16 amino acids. Germline V gene sequence: CDR1 SGDLS, CDR2 YYNGEE. CDR3 residues: CASSVEGTTDEETQYF. Combining the CDR3 with reference TRBV9 and TRBJ2-5 gives the whole variable domain DSGVTQTPKHLITATGQRVTLRCSPRSGDLSVYWYQQSLDQGLQFLIQYYNGEERAKGNILERFSAQQFPDLHSELNLSSLELGDSALYFCASSVEGTTDEETQYFGPGTRLLVL.